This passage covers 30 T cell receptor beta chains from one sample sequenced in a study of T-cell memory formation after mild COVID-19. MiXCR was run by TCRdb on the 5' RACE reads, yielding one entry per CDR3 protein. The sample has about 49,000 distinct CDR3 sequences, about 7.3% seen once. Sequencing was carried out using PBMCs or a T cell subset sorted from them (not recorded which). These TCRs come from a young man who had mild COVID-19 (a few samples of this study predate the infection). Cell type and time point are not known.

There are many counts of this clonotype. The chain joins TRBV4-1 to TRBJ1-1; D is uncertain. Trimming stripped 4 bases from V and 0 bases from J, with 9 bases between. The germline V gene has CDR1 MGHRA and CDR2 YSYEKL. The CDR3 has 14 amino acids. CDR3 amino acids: CASSLLGMNTEAFF. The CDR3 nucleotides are TGCGCCAGCAGCCTTCTAGGGATGAACACTGAAGCTTTCTTT.

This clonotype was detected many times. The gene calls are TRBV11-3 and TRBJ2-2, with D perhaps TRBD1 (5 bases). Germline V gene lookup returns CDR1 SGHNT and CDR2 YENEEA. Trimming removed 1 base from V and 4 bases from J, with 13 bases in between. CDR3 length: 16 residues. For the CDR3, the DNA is TGTGCCAGCAGCTTAGCCGGCAGGGTCGGCACCGGGGAGCTGTTTTTT. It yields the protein CASSLAGRVGTGELFF.

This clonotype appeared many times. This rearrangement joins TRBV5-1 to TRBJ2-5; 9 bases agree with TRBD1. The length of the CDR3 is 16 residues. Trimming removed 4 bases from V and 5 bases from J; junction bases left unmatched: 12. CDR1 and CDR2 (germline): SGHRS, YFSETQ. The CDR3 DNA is TGCGCCAGCAGCAAACGTCCCGGGACAGGGATGGAGACCCAGTACTTC. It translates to CASSKRPGTGMETQYF.

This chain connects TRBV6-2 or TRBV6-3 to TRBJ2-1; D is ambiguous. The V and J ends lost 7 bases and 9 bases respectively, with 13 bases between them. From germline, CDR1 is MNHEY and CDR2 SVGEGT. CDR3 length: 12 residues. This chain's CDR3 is CASTDQFVEQFF. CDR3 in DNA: TGTGCCAGCACTGACCAATTTGTTGAGCAGTTCTTC.

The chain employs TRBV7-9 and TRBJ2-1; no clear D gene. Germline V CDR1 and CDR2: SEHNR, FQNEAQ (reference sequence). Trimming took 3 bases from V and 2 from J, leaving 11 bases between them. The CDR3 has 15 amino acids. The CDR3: CASSFQSVTYNEQFF. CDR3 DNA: TGTGCCAGCAGCTTCCAAAGCGTTACCTACAATGAGCAGTTCTTC. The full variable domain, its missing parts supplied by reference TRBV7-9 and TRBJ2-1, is DTGVSQNPRHKITKRGQNVTFRCDPISEHNRLYWYRQTLGQGPEFLTYFQNEAQLEKSRLLSDRFSAERPKGSFSTLEIQRTEQGDSAMYLCASSFQSVTYNEQFFGPGTRLTVL.

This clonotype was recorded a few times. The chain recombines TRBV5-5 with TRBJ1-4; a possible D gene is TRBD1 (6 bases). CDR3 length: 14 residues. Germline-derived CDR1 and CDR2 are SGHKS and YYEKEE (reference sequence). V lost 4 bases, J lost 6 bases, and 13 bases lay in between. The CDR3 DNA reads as TGTGCCAGCAGCCCGGACAGTTGGGATGAAAAACTGTTTTTT. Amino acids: CASSPDSWDEKLFF.

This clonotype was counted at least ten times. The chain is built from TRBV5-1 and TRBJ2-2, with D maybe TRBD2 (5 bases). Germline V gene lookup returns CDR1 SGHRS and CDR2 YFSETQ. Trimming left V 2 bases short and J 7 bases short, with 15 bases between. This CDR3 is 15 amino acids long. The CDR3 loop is CASSLTSSEGGELFF. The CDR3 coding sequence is TGCGCCAGCAGCTTAACGAGCTCTGAGGGCGGGGAGCTGTTTTTT.

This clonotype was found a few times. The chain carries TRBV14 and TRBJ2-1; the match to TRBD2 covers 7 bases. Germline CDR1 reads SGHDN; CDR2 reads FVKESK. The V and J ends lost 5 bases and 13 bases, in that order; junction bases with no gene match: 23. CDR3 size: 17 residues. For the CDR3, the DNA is TGTGCCAGCAGCTCGTTCCTGCGGGGGACGATCCGTACTACTCAGTTCTTC. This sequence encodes CASSSFLRGTIRTTQFF. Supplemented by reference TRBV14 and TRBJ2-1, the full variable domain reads EAGVTQFPSHSVIEKGQTVTLRCDPISGHDNLYWYRRVMGKEIKFLLHFVKESKQDESGMPNNRFLAERTGGTYSTLKVQPAELEDSGVYFCASSSFLRGTIRTTQFFGPGTRLTVL.

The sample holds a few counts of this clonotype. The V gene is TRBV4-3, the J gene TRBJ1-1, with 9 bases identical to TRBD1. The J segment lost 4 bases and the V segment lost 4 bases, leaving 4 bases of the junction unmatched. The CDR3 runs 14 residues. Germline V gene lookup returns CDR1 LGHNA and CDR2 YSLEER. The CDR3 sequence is CASSRTGAATEAFF. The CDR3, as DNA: TGCGCCAGCAGCCGGACAGGGGCTGCCACTGAAGCTTTCTTT.

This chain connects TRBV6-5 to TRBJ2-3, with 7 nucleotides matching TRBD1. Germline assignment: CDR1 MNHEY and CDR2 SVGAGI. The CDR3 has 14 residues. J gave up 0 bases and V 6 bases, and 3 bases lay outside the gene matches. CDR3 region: CASSGTASTDTQYF. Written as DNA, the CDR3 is TGTGCCAGCAGCGGGACAGCTAGCACAGATACGCAGTATTTT.

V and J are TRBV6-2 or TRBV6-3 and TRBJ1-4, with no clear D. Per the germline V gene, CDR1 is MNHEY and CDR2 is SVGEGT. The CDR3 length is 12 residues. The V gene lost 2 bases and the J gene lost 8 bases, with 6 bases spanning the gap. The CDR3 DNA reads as TGTGCCAGCAGTTACGGAAACGAAAAACTGTTTTTT. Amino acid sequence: CASSYGNEKLFF.

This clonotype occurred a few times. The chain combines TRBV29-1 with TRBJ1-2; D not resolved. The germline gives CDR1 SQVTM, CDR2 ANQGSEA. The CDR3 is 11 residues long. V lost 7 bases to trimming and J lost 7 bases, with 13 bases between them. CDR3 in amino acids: CSALLGGGYTF. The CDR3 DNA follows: TGCAGCGCCCTCTTGGGTGGTGGCTACACCTTC.

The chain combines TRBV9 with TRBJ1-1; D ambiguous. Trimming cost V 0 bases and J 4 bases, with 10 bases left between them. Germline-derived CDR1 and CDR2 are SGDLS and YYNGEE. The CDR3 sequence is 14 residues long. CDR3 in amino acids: CASSVGPQGTEAFF. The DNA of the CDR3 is TGTGCCAGCAGCGTAGGCCCCCAAGGCACTGAAGCTTTCTTT.

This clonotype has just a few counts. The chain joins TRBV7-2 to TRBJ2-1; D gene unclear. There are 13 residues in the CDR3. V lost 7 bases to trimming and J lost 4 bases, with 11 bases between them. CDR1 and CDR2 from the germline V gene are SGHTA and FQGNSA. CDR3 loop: CASTAGRYNEQFF. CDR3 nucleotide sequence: TGTGCCAGCACCGCCGGCCGTTACAATGAGCAGTTCTTC.

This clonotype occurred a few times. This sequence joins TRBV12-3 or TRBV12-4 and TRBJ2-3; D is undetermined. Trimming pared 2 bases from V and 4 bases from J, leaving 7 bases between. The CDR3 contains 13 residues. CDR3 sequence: CASSLYRADTQYF. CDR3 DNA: TGTGCCAGCAGTTTATATCGGGCAGATACGCAGTATTTT.

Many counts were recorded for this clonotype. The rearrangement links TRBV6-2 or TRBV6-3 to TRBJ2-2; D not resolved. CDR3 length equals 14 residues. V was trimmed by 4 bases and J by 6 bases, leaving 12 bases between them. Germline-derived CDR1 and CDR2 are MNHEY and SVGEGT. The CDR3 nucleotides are TGTGCCAGCAGTTTGGTGGTTCCCCCCGGGGAGCTGTTTTTT. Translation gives CASSLVVPPGELFF.

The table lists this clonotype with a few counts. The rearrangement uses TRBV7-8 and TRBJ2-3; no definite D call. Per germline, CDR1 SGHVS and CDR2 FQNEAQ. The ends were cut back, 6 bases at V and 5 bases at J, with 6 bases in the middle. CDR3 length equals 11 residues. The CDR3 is CASSQGDTQYF. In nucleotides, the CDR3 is TGTGCCAGCAGTCAAGGAGATACGCAGTATTTT.

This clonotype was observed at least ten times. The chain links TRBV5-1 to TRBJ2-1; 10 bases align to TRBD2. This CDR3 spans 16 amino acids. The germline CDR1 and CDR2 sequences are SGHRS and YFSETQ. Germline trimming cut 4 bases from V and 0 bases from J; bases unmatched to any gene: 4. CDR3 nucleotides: TGCGCCAGCAGCGAGAGCGGGGGGGCCTCCTACAATGAGCAGTTCTTC. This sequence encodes CASSESGGASYNEQFF.

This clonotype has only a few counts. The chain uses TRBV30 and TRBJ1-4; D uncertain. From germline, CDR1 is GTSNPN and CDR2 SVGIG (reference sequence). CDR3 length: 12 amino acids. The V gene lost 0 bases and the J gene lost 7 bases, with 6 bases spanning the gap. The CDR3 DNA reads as TGTGCCTGGAGTGTATTGCGTGAAAAACTGTTTTTT. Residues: CAWSVLREKLFF.

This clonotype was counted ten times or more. The CDR3 protein is CASSQGPGELFF. The CDR3, as DNA: TGTGCCAGCAGCCAAGGCCCCGGGGAGCTGTTTTTT. This rearrangement joins TRBV4-2 to TRBJ2-2; D unclear. Trimming took off 1 base at V and 6 bases at J, with 3 bases between the two ends. Per germline, CDR1 LGHNA and CDR2 YNFKEQ. The CDR3 spans 12 residues.

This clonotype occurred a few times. The CDR3 here is CSVAQETQYF. CDR3 bases: TGCAGCGTCGCCCAAGAGACCCAGTACTTC. J is TRBJ2-5 and V is TRBV29-1, with unresolved D. With 6 bases removed from V and 1 base from J, the gap between germline ends came to 3 bases. The CDR3 sequence is 10 residues long. CDR1 and CDR2 from the germline V gene are SQVTM and ANQGSEA.

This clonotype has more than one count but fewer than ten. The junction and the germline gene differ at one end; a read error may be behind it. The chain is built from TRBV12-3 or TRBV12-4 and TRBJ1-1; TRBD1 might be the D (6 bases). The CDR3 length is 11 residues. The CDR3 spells CASSGTYRLNF. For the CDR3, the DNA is TGTGCCAGCAGTGGGACATACAGGTTAAATTTT.

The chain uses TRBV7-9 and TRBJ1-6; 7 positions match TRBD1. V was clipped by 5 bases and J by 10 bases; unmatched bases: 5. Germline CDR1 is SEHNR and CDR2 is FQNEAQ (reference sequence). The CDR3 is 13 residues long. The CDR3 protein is CASSGQVDSPLHF. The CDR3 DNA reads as TGTGCCAGCAGCGGACAGGTAGACTCACCCCTCCACTTT.

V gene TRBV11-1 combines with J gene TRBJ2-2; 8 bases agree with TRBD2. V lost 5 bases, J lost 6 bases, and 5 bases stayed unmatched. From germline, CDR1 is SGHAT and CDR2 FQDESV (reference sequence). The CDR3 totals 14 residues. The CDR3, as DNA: TGTGCCAGCAGCCTCGGGGGGGGAGCCGGGGAGCTGTTTTTT. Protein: CASSLGGGAGELFF.

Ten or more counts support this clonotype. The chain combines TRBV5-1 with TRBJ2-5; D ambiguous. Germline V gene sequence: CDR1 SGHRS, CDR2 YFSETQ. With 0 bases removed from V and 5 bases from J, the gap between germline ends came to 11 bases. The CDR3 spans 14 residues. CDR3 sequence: CASSLGGDGETQYF. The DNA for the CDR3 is TGCGCCAGCAGCTTGGGCGGCGACGGGGAGACCCAGTACTTC.

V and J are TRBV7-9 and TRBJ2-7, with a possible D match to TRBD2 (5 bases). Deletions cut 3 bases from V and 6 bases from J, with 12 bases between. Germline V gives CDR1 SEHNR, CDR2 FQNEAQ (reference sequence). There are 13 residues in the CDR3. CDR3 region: CASSLTRGAEQYV. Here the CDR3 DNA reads TGTGCCAGCAGCTTGACCCGGGGAGCCGAGCAGTACGTC.

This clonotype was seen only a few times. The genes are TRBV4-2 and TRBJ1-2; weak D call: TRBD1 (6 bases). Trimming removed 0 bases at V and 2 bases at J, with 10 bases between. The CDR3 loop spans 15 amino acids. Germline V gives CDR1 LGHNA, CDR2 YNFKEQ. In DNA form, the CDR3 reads TGTGCCAGCAGCCAAGATACGGGGGCGAACTATGGCTACACCTTC. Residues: CASSQDTGANYGYTF.

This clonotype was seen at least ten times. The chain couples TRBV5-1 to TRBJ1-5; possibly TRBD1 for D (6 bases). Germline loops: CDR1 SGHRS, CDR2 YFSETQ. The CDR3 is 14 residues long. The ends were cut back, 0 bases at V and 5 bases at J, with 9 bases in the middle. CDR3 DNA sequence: TGCGCCAGCAGCTTGGCGTCAGGGGATCAGCCCCAGCATTTT. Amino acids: CASSLASGDQPQHF.

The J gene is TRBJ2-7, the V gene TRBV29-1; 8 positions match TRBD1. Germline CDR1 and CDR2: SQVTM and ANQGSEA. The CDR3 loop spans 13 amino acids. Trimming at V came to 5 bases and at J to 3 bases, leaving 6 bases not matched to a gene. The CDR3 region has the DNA TGCAGCGTTAGCGTGGACAGGGTCTACGAGCAGTACTTC. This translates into CSVSVDRVYEQYF.

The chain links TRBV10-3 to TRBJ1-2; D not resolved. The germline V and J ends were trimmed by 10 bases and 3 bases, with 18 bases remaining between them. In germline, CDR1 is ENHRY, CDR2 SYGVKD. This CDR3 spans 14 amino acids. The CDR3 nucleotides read TGTGCCACCCGATCGAATGGGGAGCACTATGGCTACACCTTC. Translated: CATRSNGEHYGYTF.